The 27 T cell receptor beta chains presented below share a single source sample, sequenced in a study of T cell changes during pregnancy in multiple sclerosis. Data came from immunoSEQ multiplex PCR; TCRdb stores just in-frame clones and leaves some out. The sample lists approximately 57,000 clones, approximately 90% occurring once. Here the sequenced sample was CD4+ T cells from peripheral blood mononuclear cells, taken in the second trimester of pregnancy. All receptors come from a female donor with multiple sclerosis, enrolled in a pregnancy study.

V gene TRBV2 combines with J gene TRBJ1-1, with D unclear. Germline CDR1 is SNHLY and CDR2 is FYNNEI. This CDR3 is built from 14 residues. With 1 base removed from V and 3 bases from J, the gap between germline ends came to 9 bases. The CDR3 DNA is TGTGCCAGCAGTGAAGGAGGGAGACACACTGAAGCTTTCTTT. Translated: CASSEGGRHTEAFF.

This chain joins TRBV27 and TRBJ2-2; D may be TRBD1 (6 bases). Germline CDR1 and CDR2: MNHEY and SMNVEV (reference sequence). Trimming pared 0 bases from V and 0 bases from J, leaving 11 bases between. The CDR3 contains 17 residues. The CDR3 loop reads CASSLSSGQPNTGELFF. DNA of the CDR3: TGTGCCAGCAGTTTATCTTCTGGACAGCCGAACACCGGGGAGCTGTTTTTT.

The chain combines TRBV14 with TRBJ2-3, with 9 bases lining up with TRBD1. The germline V gene has CDR1 SGHDN and CDR2 FVKESK. This CDR3 has 17 residues. V dropped 0 bases and J dropped 3; count of bases not matched to a gene: 7. The chain's CDR3 is CASSQDLRTGETDTQYF. As DNA, the CDR3 is TGTGCCAGCAGCCAAGATCTCCGGACAGGGGAGACAGATACGCAGTATTTT.

This sequence joins TRBV7-2 and TRBJ2-2; D is ambiguous. Trimming left V 6 bases short and J 2 bases short, with 10 bases between. The CDR3 is 14 amino acids. Germline loops: CDR1 SGHTA, CDR2 FQGNSA. The CDR3 nucleotides are TGTGCCAGCAGTTCAGACTTCAACACCGGGGAGCTGTTTTTT. Amino acid sequence: CASSSDFNTGELFF.

Here the CDR3 reads CASSLSGTPRNEQFF. In DNA, the CDR3 is TGTGCCAGCAGTTTATCCGGGACACCCAGGAATGAGCAGTTCTTC. This chain links TRBV27 with TRBJ2-1, with D possibly matching TRBD1 (6 bases). CDR3 length: 15 residues. Trimming removed 0 bases at V and 7 bases at J, with 13 bases between. Looked up from germline, CDR1 is MNHEY and CDR2 is SMNVEV (reference sequence).

This chain links TRBV2 with TRBJ1-6, with 8 bases identical to TRBD1. The ends lost 4 bases at V and 6 bases at J; junction bases unmatched: 8. The CDR3 covers 16 residues. The V gene's germline CDR1 is SNHLY and CDR2 FYNNEI. CDR3 region: CASSAYRGLGNSPLHF. The DNA for the CDR3 is TGTGCCAGCAGTGCATACAGGGGGTTAGGTAATTCACCCCTCCACTTT.

The chain joins TRBV5-4 to TRBJ2-1; D is ambiguous. Per germline, CDR1 SGHNT and CDR2 YYREEE (reference sequence). V lost 3 bases and J 5 bases, leaving 6 bases between the germline ends. This CDR3 has 12 residues. Here the CDR3 DNA reads TGTGCCAGCAGCTCCCCCAACAATGAGCAGTTCTTC. Translating gives CASSSPNNEQFF.

V gene TRBV7-6 combines with J gene TRBJ2-3; 11 bases align to TRBD2. Germline CDR1 SGHVS, CDR2 FNYEAQ. J gave up 0 bases and V 5 bases, and 16 bases lay outside the gene matches. This CDR3 is built from 20 residues. DNA for the CDR3: TGTGCCAGCAGCCAAAGCCCCCGGCCGGGACTAGCGGCTAGCACAGATACGCAGTATTTT. Protein sequence: CASSQSPRPGLAASTDTQYF.

This clone came up once. The V and J genes are TRBV19 and TRBJ2-2; TRBD2 matches 7 bases. Germline CDR1 and CDR2: LNHDA and SQIVND (reference sequence). The CDR3 spans 14 residues. V shed 7 bases, J shed 6 bases, and the junction held 8 bases outside the gene matches. The CDR3 DNA sequence: TGTGCCAGTACCCCCTGGGAGGGAGCCGGGGAGCTGTTTTTT. Translating gives CASTPWEGAGELFF.

This clone was found many times. The V and J genes are TRBV10-3 and TRBJ1-5; unclear D gene. There are 14 residues in the CDR3. V gave up 4 bases and J gave up 4 bases, with 11 bases separating them. CDR1 is ENHRY, CDR2 SYGVKD, per germline. The CDR3 sequence is CAISGQGGNQPQHF. CDR3 in DNA: TGTGCCATCAGTGGGCAAGGAGGGAATCAGCCCCAGCATTTT.

The J gene is TRBJ1-1, the V gene TRBV30; unclear D gene. Germline V gene sequence: CDR1 GTSNPN, CDR2 SVGIG (reference sequence). V dropped 2 bases and J dropped 0 bases, with 7 bases sitting between them. The CDR3 covers 13 residues. The CDR3 spells CAWSTQVNTEAFF. CDR3 coding DNA: TGTGCCTGGAGTACCCAGGTGAACACTGAAGCTTTCTTT.

V and J are TRBV7-9 and TRBJ2-3; D perhaps matches TRBD2 (6 bases). From germline, CDR1 is SEHNR and CDR2 FQNEAQ (reference sequence). The V gene lost 3 bases and the J gene lost 2 bases, with 9 bases spanning the gap. The CDR3 totals 14 residues. In DNA, the CDR3 is TGTGCCAGCAGCTTCCGGGGGAACACAGATACGCAGTATTTT. This codes for CASSFRGNTDTQYF.

The chain recombines TRBV6-6 with TRBJ2-2; 11 positions match TRBD2. This CDR3 has 16 amino acids. Looked up from germline, CDR1 is MNHNY and CDR2 is SVGAGI (reference sequence). V shed 5 bases and J 5 bases; nucleotides not matched to a gene: 7. The CDR3 protein is CASSHSGRAGTGELFF. For the CDR3, the DNA is TGTGCCAGCAGTCATAGCGGGAGGGCCGGAACCGGGGAGCTGTTTTTT.

The V call is TRBV6-1, the J call TRBJ1-5, with 7 bases lining up with TRBD1. Germline lookup yields CDR1 MNHNS and CDR2 SASEGT. The CDR3 extends over 15 amino acids. The V gene end was trimmed by 7 bases and the J gene end by 5 bases; junction bases not matched to a gene: 11. This CDR3 is CASNFDRAQYQPQHF. In DNA form, the CDR3 reads TGTGCCAGCAACTTCGACAGGGCCCAGTATCAGCCCCAGCATTTT.

This chain connects TRBV9 to TRBJ1-2, with TRBD1 matching 7 bases. The CDR3 totals 13 residues. After removal of 4 bases from V and 3 bases from J, the junction contained 3 bases not matched to a gene. CDR1 and CDR2 from the germline V gene are SGDLS and YYNGEE. This chain's CDR3 is CASSLTGDYGYTF. CDR3 in DNA: TGTGCCAGCAGCCTTACAGGGGACTATGGCTACACCTTC. Drawing the rest from reference TRBV9 and TRBJ1-2, the complete variable domain is DSGVTQTPKHLITATGQRVTLRCSPRSGDLSVYWYQQSLDQGLQFLIQYYNGEERAKGNILERFSAQQFPDLHSELNLSSLELGDSALYFCASSLTGDYGYTFGSGTRLTVV.

V and J are TRBV29-1 and TRBJ1-1; 11 bases map to TRBD1. The germline CDR1 and CDR2 sequences are SQVTM and ANQGSEA. V lost 6 bases and J lost 5; bases outside the gene matches: 8. There are 14 residues in the CDR3. CDR3 DNA: TGCAGCGTCGGAAGGACAGGGGGCGCAACTGAAGCTTTCTTT. This gives the protein CSVGRTGGATEAFF.

The chain joins TRBV10-3 to TRBJ1-2; weak D call: TRBD1 (5 bases). This CDR3 comprises 12 residues. Deletions cut 6 bases from V and 5 bases from J, with 10 bases between. The V gene's germline CDR1 is ENHRY and CDR2 SYGVKD. The CDR3 loop reads CAISLGGYGYTF. For the CDR3, the DNA is TGTGCCATCAGCCTTGGGGGGTATGGCTACACCTTC.

V and J are TRBV5-6 and TRBJ1-2; 10 nucleotides agree with TRBD1. Germline V lookup: CDR1 SGHDT, CDR2 YYEEEE. This CDR3 contains 17 residues. V was pared by 3 bases and J by 4 bases, with 12 bases of the junction left unmatched. The CDR3 bases are TGTGCCAGCAGCTCCACCCCCGGGACAGGGGCCCTCTATGGCTACACCTTC. Amino acids: CASSSTPGTGALYGYTF.

The chain employs TRBV19 and TRBJ1-5; tentative D call: TRBD1 (6 bases). Trimming cost V 10 bases and J 5 bases, with 21 bases left between them. This CDR3 is 15 amino acids long. The V gene's germline CDR1 is LNHDA and CDR2 SQIVND (reference sequence). CDR3 sequence: CATSFIGGPDQPQHF. CDR3 sequence (DNA): TGTGCCACTTCATTCATAGGGGGACCCGATCAGCCCCAGCATTTT.

This sequence joins TRBV11-2 and TRBJ1-5; 7 bases map to TRBD1. The CDR3 is 15 amino acids. The ends lost 3 bases at V and 6 bases at J; junction bases unmatched: 8. Germline V gene sequence: CDR1 SGHAT, CDR2 FQNNGV. The CDR3 protein is CASSLGTGEGQPQHF. The CDR3 coding sequence is TGTGCCAGCAGCTTGGGCACAGGGGAAGGTCAGCCCCAGCATTTT.

The chain employs TRBV2 and TRBJ2-7, with TRBD1 matching over 8 bases. Germline CDR1 SNHLY, CDR2 FYNNEI. Germline trimming cut 11 bases from V and 3 bases from J; bases unmatched to any gene: 6. The CDR3 length is 12 residues. The CDR3 sequence is CACNRGNYEQYF. CDR3 DNA: TGTGCCTGCAACAGGGGGAACTACGAGCAGTACTTC.

The CDR3 loop reads CASSPGQGGWETQYF. The CDR3 DNA sequence: TGTGCCAGCAGCCCCGGACAGGGGGGTTGGGAGACCCAGTACTTC. V and J are TRBV7-2 and TRBJ2-5; 10 bases align to TRBD1. There are 15 residues in the CDR3. Germline CDR1 and CDR2: SGHTA and FQGNSA. V was clipped by 5 bases and J by 5 bases; unmatched bases: 8.

The rearrangement joins TRBV6-1 to TRBJ1-1; D not certain. CDR1 and CDR2 (germline): MNHNS, SASEGT. The CDR3 consists of 14 residues. The ends were cut back, 0 bases at V and 1 base at J, with 6 bases in the middle. CDR3 coding DNA: TGTGCCAGCAGTGAAGCGCACAAGAACACTGAAGCTTTCTTT. This gives the protein CASSEAHKNTEAFF.

This clone was observed a few times. The CDR3 sequence is CARRDRDLSNEKLFF. CDR3 coding DNA: TGTGCCCGACGGGACAGGGACCTCTCTAATGAAAAACTGTTTTTT. V and J are TRBV30 and TRBJ1-4; 9 positions agree with TRBD1. With 8 bases clipped from V and 3 bases from J, the junction kept 10 bases outside the gene matches. This CDR3 is 15 amino acids long. Looked up from germline, CDR1 is GTSNPN and CDR2 is SVGIG (reference sequence).

This sequence joins TRBV5-1 and TRBJ2-1, with 9 bases lining up with TRBD1. Trimming at V came to 6 bases and at J to 4 bases, leaving 17 bases not matched to a gene. The CDR3 consists of 18 residues. Germline-derived CDR1 and CDR2 are SGHRS and YFSETQ. The CDR3 coding sequence is TGCGCCAGCACCCCGAGTGGGATCGGGACAGGGCGGTACAATGAGCAGTTCTTC. Translated: CASTPSGIGTGRYNEQFF.

The chain employs TRBV18 and TRBJ2-7, with TRBD1 matching over 11 bases. Trimming cost V 2 bases and J 5 bases; bases outside gene matches: 2. CDR3 length: 14 amino acids. Looked up from germline, CDR1 is KGHSH and CDR2 is LQKENI. CDR3 coding DNA: TGTGCCAGCTCACCAGGGACAGGGGGAGACGAGCAGTACTTC. This encodes CASSPGTGGDEQYF. The entire variable domain, with the rest obtained from reference TRBV18 and TRBJ2-7, is as follows: NAGVMQNPRHLVRRRGQEARLRCSPMKGHSHVYWYRQLPEEGLKFMVYLQKENIIDESGMPKERFSAEFPKEGPSILRIQQVVRGDSAAYFCASSPGTGGDEQYFGPGTRLTVT.

V and J are TRBV28 and TRBJ1-1; D unclear. Germline CDR1 MDHEN, CDR2 SYDVKM. V was trimmed by 5 bases and J by 3 bases, leaving 7 bases between them. CDR3 length: 12 residues. This chain's CDR3 is CASSPRYTEAFF. The CDR3 region has the DNA TGTGCCAGCAGTCCACGGTACACTGAAGCTTTCTTT.